The 18 T cell receptor beta chains listed next were all sequenced from one sample in a study of long-term antiretroviral therapy in people with HIV. Samples were assayed with immunoSEQ v3.0 at survey level. Assay used: immunoSEQ multiplex PCR; TCRdb lists only in-frame clones, some missing. The sample records fewer than 30,000 clones, about 80% being singletons. Sequences were derived from unsorted PBMCs, sampled 0.7 years before starting antiretroviral therapy. Receptor source: a man aged 25-45 years with HIV.

The V and J genes are TRBV29-1 and TRBJ2-4; the match to TRBD2 covers 7 bases. Germline V CDR1 and CDR2: SQVTM, ANQGSEA. This CDR3 spans 12 amino acids. With V trimmed by 7 bases and J by 5 bases, 5 bases remained unmatched. The CDR3 region has the DNA TGCAGCGGGGGAGGGCCCCAAAACATTCAGTACTTC. As protein: CSGGGPQNIQYF.

The gene calls are TRBV5-1 and TRBJ2-7; 10 bases match TRBD1. The junction had 6 bases not matched to a gene; V was cut back by 2 bases and J by 7 bases. Germline values: CDR1 SGHRS, CDR2 YFSETQ. The CDR3 runs 14 residues. As DNA, the CDR3 is TGCGCCAGCAGCTTAAGGACAGGGGGAACGGAGCAGTACTTC. As protein: CASSLRTGGTEQYF.

V gene TRBV7-7 combines with J gene TRBJ2-1; tentatively, D is TRBD1 (6 bases). The length of the CDR3 is 13 residues. Trimming stripped 4 bases from V and 6 bases from J, with 10 bases between. Germline loops: CDR1 SSHAT, CDR2 FNYEAQ (reference sequence). This CDR3 reads CASSSGVLNEQFF. The CDR3 nucleotides read TGTGCCAGCAGCTCAGGGGTGCTCAATGAGCAGTTCTTC.

The CDR3 coding sequence is TGTGCCAGCAGTGAGCGGGTTACACCCCATGAGCAGTTCTTC. It translates to CASSERVTPHEQFF. V usage is TRBV6-1 and J usage is TRBJ2-1; TRBD2 might be the D (5 bases). The CDR3 loop spans 14 amino acids. Germline V gene data show CDR1 as MNHNS and CDR2 as SASEGT. Trimming pared 3 bases from V and 8 bases from J, leaving 14 bases between.

The chain is built from TRBV7-9 and TRBJ1-2; D uncertain. The CDR3 loop spans 17 amino acids. Trimming shortened V by 2 bases and J by 8 bases, and 24 bases separated the two germline ends. Germline V gene sequence: CDR1 SEHNR, CDR2 FQNEAQ (reference sequence). This chain's CDR3 is CASSLLSGRLPGWGYTF. CDR3 DNA sequence: TGTGCCAGCAGCTTACTCAGCGGAAGGCTACCCGGGTGGGGCTACACCTTC.

CDR3 region: CASSIDKGRPWYEQYF. CDR3 DNA sequence: TGTGCCAGTAGTATCGACAAGGGGCGACCATGGTACGAGCAGTACTTC. The chain carries TRBV19 and TRBJ2-7; D is possibly TRBD1 (5 bases). The V gene lost 3 bases and the J gene lost 4 bases, with 19 bases spanning the gap. The CDR3 extends over 16 amino acids. The germline gives CDR1 LNHDA, CDR2 SQIVND (reference sequence).

This rearrangement joins TRBV19 to TRBJ2-1; D may correspond to TRBD1 or TRBD2 (5 bases each). V lost 0 bases and J 12 bases, leaving 15 bases between the germline ends. The length of the CDR3 is 14 residues. CDR1 and CDR2 from the germline V gene are LNHDA and SQIVND (reference sequence). The CDR3 sequence is CASSIDRLRDRQFF. The CDR3 DNA follows: TGTGCCAGTAGTATAGATCGGTTGAGGGACCGGCAGTTCTTC.

As DNA, the CDR3 is TGTGCCAGCAGCTTGGAACAGGGTGGCACCGGGGAGCTGTTTTTT. As protein: CASSLEQGGTGELFF. The rearrangement joins TRBV5-4 to TRBJ2-2; TRBD1 is a possible D gene (6 bases). V was trimmed by 0 bases and J by 4 bases, leaving 10 bases between them. Germline V gene lookup returns CDR1 SGHNT and CDR2 YYREEE (reference sequence). The CDR3 contains 15 residues.

This chain links TRBV18 with TRBJ2-6; 10 nucleotides align to TRBD1. Trimming took 6 bases from V and 2 from J; bases not matched to a gene: 10. The germline CDR1 and CDR2 sequences are KGHSH and LQKENI. This CDR3 is built from 18 residues. The chain's CDR3 is CASSPGTGASTGANVLTF. As DNA, the CDR3 is TGTGCCAGCTCTCCCGGGACAGGGGCGTCCACTGGGGCCAACGTCCTGACTTTC.

This rearrangement joins TRBV4-2 to TRBJ2-2, with D hard to call. The CDR3 consists of 17 residues. CDR1 LGHNA and CDR2 YNFKEQ come from the germline V gene. V was cut by 0 bases and J by 8 bases, with 19 bases left in between. CDR3 sequence: CASSQDLETVIRGELFF. The CDR3 nucleotides are TGTGCCAGCAGCCAAGATCTGGAGACGGTCATAAGGGGGGAGCTGTTTTTT.

In its sample, this clone is medium-sized. The chain has TRBV5-8 and TRBJ1-5, with 7 bases aligning to TRBD1. Trimming removed 2 bases from V and 0 bases from J; junction bases left unmatched: 2. The CDR3 covers 15 residues. Germline V gene data show CDR1 as SGHTS and CDR2 as YDEGEE. CDR3 DNA sequence: TGTGCCAGCAGCTTACAGGGGTTTAGCAATCAGCCCCAGCATTTT. It is translated as CASSLQGFSNQPQHF. The variable domain in full, completed from reference TRBV5-8 and TRBJ1-5, reads EAGVTQSPTHLIKTRGQQATLRCSPISGHTSVYWYQQALGLGLQFLLWYDEGEERNRGNFPPRFSGRQFPNYSSELNVNALELEDSALYLCASSLQGFSNQPQHFGDGTRLSIL.

The chain links TRBV9 to TRBJ2-2; D might be TRBD1 or TRBD2, each matching 5 bases. CDR1 and CDR2 (germline): SGDLS, YYNGEE. V dropped 2 bases and J dropped 6 bases, with 14 bases sitting between them. This CDR3 has 15 residues. CDR3 sequence: CASSVAGLGAGELFF. DNA of the CDR3: TGTGCCAGCAGCGTTGCTGGGTTGGGGGCCGGGGAGCTGTTTTTT.

The chain joins TRBV19 to TRBJ1-2; no definite D call. The CDR3 is 14 amino acids. Trimming took 5 bases from V and 7 from J, leaving 17 bases between them. Germline-derived CDR1 and CDR2 are LNHDA and SQIVND (reference sequence). The chain's CDR3 is CASSYSNPGGGYTF. The CDR3 bases are TGTGCCAGTAGTTACTCCAACCCCGGCGGTGGCTACACCTTC.

The gene calls are TRBV6-5 and TRBJ2-2, with a possible D match to TRBD1 (5 bases). The CDR3 extends over 15 amino acids. The germline V gene encodes CDR1 MNHEY and CDR2 SVGAGI. Trimming cost V 5 bases and J 2 bases, with 12 bases left between them. In DNA, the CDR3 is TGTGCCAGCAGTCCCCTGACAGTAAACACCGGGGAGCTGTTTTTT. Its protein is CASSPLTVNTGELFF.

The chain recombines TRBV5-1 with TRBJ1-1; 9 nucleotides line up with TRBD1. The germline CDR1 and CDR2 sequences are SGHRS and YFSETQ. The V and J ends lost 4 bases and 1 base, in that order; junction bases with no gene match: 11. CDR3 size: 17 residues. This CDR3 reads CASSLGQGRIENTEAFF. CDR3 nucleotides: TGCGCCAGCAGCCTGGGACAGGGCAGAATAGAGAACACTGAAGCTTTCTTT.

The chain has TRBV5-1 and TRBJ1-4; D possibly corresponds to TRBD1 (6 bases). V lost 0 bases to trimming and J lost 8 bases, with 8 bases between them. The CDR3 runs 13 residues. Germline assignment: CDR1 SGHRS and CDR2 YFSETQ. The CDR3 protein is CASSLEGVEKLFF. Written as DNA, the CDR3 is TGCGCCAGCAGCTTGGAGGGGGTCGAAAAACTGTTTTTT.

Only one count was recorded for this clone. J is TRBJ2-3 and V is TRBV19, with 8 nucleotides matching TRBD1. The V segment lost 3 bases and the J segment 2 bases; nucleotides outside the gene matches: 16. CDR3 length: 19 residues. CDR1 LNHDA and CDR2 SQIVND come from the germline V gene (reference sequence). The DNA for the CDR3 is TGTGCCAGTAGTATTCCGGACAGGGTAAGTATCTTTTTCACAGATACGCAGTATTTT. Residues: CASSIPDRVSIFFTDTQYF.

V and J are TRBV7-9 and TRBJ2-1, with a tentative D call TRBD2 (5 bases). V lost 5 bases, J lost 7 bases, and 9 bases lay in between. The CDR3 length is 12 residues. CDR1 SEHNR and CDR2 FQNEAQ come from the germline V gene (reference sequence). The chain's CDR3 is CASSPPGNEQFF. In DNA, the CDR3 is TGTGCCAGCAGCCCACCGGGGAATGAGCAGTTCTTC.